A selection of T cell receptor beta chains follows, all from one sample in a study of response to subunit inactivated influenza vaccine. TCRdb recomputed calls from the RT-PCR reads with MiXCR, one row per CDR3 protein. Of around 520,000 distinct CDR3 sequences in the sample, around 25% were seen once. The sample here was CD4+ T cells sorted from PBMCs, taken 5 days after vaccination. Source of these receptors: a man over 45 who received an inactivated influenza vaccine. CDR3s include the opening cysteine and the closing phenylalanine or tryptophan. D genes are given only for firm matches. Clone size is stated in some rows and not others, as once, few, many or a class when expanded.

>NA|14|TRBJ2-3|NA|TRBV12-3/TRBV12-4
CASSFSNSADTQYF
TGTGCCAGCAGTTTTAGTAATAGCGCAGATACGCAGTATTTT
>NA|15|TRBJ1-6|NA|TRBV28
CASRLEAGSHSPLHF
TGTGCCAGCAGGCTAGAAGCGGGTTCGCATTCACCCCTCCACTTT
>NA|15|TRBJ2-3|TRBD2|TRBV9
CASSPGTMGGDTQYF
TGTGCCAGCAGCCCTGGGACTATGGGAGGAGATACGCAGTATTTT
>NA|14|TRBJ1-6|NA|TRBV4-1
CASSQEGWNSPLHF
TGCGCCAGCAGCCAAGAGGGATGGAATTCACCCCTCCACTTT
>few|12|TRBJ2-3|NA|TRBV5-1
CASSYRADTQYF
TGCGCCAGCAGCTACAGGGCAGATACGCAGTATTTT
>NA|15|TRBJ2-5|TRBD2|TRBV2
CASTIPGLAGETQYF
TGTGCCAGCACTATCCCCGGACTAGCGGGGGAGACCCAGTACTTC
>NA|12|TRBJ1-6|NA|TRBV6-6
CASRMLDSPLHF
TGTGCCAGCCGGATGTTGGATTCACCCCTCCACTTT
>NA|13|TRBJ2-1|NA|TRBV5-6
CASSDGVYNEQFF
TGTGCCAGCAGCGACGGGGTCTACAATGAGCAGTTCTTC
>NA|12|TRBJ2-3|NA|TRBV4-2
CASSQARELQYF
TGTGCCAGCAGCCAAGCCCGGGAGTTGCAGTATTTT
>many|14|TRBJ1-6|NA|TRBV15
CATSSTGSRSPLHF
TGTGCCACCAGCAGCACAGGGAGCCGTTCACCCCTCCACTTT
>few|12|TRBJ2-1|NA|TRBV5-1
CASSPHYNEQFF
TGCGCCAGCAGCCCTCACTACAATGAGCAGTTCTTC
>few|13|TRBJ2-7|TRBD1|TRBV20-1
CSARTGDVGEQYF
TGCAGTGCCAGGACAGGGGACGTTGGCGAGCAGTACTTC
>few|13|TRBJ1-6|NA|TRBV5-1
CASSSEGYSPLHF
TGCGCCAGCAGCTCGGAAGGGTATTCACCCCTCCACTTT
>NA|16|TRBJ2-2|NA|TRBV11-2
CASSFGLAGITGELFF
TGTGCCAGCAGCTTTGGCTTGGCGGGGATCACCGGGGAGCTGTTTTTT
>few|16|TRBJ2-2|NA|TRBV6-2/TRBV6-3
CASSHKMARDTGELFF
TGTGCCAGCAGCCATAAGATGGCCCGGGACACCGGGGAGCTGTTTTTT
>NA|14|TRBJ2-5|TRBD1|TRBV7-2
CASSLIRGPETQYF
TGTGCCAGCAGCTTAATAAGGGGGCCAGAGACCCAGTACTTC
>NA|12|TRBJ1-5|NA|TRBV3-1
CASSQEGQPQHF
TGTGCCAGCAGCCAAGAGGGGCAACCCCAGCATTTT
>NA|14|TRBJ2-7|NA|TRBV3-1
CASSHRTAPYEQYF
TGTGCCAGCAGCCATAGGACAGCACCCTACGAGCAGTACTTC
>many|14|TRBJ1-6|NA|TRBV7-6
CASSLGQHNSPLHF
TGTGCCAGCAGCTTAGGACAGCATAATTCACCCCTCCACTTT
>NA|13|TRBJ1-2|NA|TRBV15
CATSRPQSYGYTF
TGTGCCACCAGCAGACCTCAGTCCTATGGCTACACCTTC
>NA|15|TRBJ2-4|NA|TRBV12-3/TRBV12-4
CASSLARADQSIQYF
TGTGCCAGCAGTTTAGCTCGGGCTGACCAGAGCATTCAGTACTTC
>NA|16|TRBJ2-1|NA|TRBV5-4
CASSYERLSSYNEQFF
TGTGCCAGCAGCTACGAGCGGTTAAGCTCCTACAATGAGCAGTTCTTC
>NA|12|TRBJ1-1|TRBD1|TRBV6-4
CASREDRGLPFF
TGTGCCAGCAGAGAGGACAGGGGGCTTCCTTTCTTT
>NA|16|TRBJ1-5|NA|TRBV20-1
CSARPTGGIGNQPQHF
TGCAGTGCTAGACCGACAGGTGGCATAGGCAATCAGCCCCAGCATTTT
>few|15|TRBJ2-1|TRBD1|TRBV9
CASSARTGQYNEQFF
TGTGCCAGCAGCGCAAGGACAGGACAGTACAATGAGCAGTTCTTC
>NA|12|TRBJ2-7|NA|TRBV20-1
CSASGRSYEQYF
TGCAGTGCTAGTGGCAGATCCTACGAGCAGTACTTC
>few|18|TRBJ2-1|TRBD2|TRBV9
CASSPQPGLAGVRNEQFF
TGTGCCAGCAGCCCCCAACCGGGACTAGCGGGAGTCCGCAATGAGCAGTTCTTC
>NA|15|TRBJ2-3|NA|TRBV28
CASSQGHSSTDTQYF
TGTGCCAGCAGCCAGGGACACTCTAGCACAGATACGCAGTATTTT
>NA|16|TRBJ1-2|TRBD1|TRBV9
CASSVEVGQGYGGYTF
TGTGCCAGCAGCGTAGAAGTGGGACAGGGGTACGGAGGCTACACCTTC
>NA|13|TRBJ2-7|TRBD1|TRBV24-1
CATSATGDGEQYF
TGTGCCACCAGTGCGACAGGGGATGGGGAGCAGTACTTC
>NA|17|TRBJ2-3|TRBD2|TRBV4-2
CASSQVTTSGGTDTQYF
TGTGCCAGCAGCCAAGTTACTACTAGCGGGGGCACAGATACGCAGTATTTT
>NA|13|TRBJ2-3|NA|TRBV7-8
CASSLDFRSTQYF
TGTGCCAGCAGCTTGGATTTTCGTAGTACGCAGTATTTT
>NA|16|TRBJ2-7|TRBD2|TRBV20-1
CSARDRTSGGRYEQYF
TGCAGTGCTAGAGATCGGACTAGCGGGGGGCGGTACGAGCAGTACTTC
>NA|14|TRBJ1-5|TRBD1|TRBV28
CASRQGQGGQPQHF
TGTGCCAGCAGACAAGGACAGGGGGGACAGCCCCAGCATTTT
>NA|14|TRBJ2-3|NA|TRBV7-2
CASSFEGVTDTQYF
TGTGCCAGCAGCTTTGAGGGGGTGACAGATACGCAGTATTTT
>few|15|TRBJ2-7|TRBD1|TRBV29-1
CSVEPRDRGTHEQYF
TGCAGCGTTGAACCGCGGGACAGGGGCACTCACGAGCAGTACTTC
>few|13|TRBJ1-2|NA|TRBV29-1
CSGAGGDSDGYTF
TGCAGCGGGGCGGGAGGGGACTCCGATGGCTACACCTTC
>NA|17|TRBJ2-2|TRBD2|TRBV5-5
CASSLDSAGFRTGELFF
TGTGCCAGCAGCCTAGACTCAGCGGGGTTTCGCACCGGGGAGCTGTTTTTT
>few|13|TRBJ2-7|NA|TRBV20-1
CSARDLGNYEQYF
TGCAGTGCTAGAGATCTCGGCAACTACGAGCAGTACTTC
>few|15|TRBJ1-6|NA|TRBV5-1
CASSFSGTGRSPLHF
TGCGCCAGCAGCTTTTCCGGGACCGGTCGATCACCCCTCCACTTT
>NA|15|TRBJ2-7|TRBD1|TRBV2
CASSSKRATGSGQYF
TGTGCCAGCAGTTCAAAGAGAGCGACAGGGAGCGGCCAGTACTTC
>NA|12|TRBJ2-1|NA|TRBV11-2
CASTRGGEGQFF
TGTGCCAGCACCCGAGGGGGGGAAGGACAGTTCTTC
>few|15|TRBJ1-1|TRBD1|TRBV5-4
CASSRGQGQNTEAFF
TGTGCCAGCAGCCGCGGACAGGGGCAGAACACTGAAGCTTTCTTT
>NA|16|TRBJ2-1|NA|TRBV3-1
CASSQGTINSYNEQFF
TGTGCCAGCAGCCAAGGAACCATAAACTCCTACAATGAGCAGTTCTTC
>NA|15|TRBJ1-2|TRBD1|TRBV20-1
CSARDPGTGQYGYTF
TGCAGTGCTAGAGACCCCGGGACAGGGCAATATGGCTACACCTTC
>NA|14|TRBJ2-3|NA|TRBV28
CASSPVPRTDTQYF
TGTGCCAGCAGCCCGGTGCCTAGGACAGATACGCAGTATTTT
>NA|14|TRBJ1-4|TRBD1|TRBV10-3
CAARDSATNEKLFF
TGTGCCGCGAGGGACAGTGCAACTAATGAAAAACTGTTTTTT
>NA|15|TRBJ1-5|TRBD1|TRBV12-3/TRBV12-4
CASSLLGTGYQPQHF
TGTGCCAGCAGTTTACTTGGGACAGGCTATCAGCCCCAGCATTTT
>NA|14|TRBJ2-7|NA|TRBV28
CASSFRVGPYEQYF
TGTGCCAGCAGTTTTCGGGTGGGGCCCTACGAGCAGTACTTC
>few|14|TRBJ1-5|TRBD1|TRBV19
CASSIGTGFQPQHF
TGTGCCAGTAGTATAGGGACAGGGTTTCAGCCCCAGCATTTT
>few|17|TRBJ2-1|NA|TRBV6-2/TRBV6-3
CASSPVGSGLSYNEQFF
TGTGCCAGCAGCCCCGTGGGAAGCGGGCTATCCTACAATGAGCAGTTCTTC